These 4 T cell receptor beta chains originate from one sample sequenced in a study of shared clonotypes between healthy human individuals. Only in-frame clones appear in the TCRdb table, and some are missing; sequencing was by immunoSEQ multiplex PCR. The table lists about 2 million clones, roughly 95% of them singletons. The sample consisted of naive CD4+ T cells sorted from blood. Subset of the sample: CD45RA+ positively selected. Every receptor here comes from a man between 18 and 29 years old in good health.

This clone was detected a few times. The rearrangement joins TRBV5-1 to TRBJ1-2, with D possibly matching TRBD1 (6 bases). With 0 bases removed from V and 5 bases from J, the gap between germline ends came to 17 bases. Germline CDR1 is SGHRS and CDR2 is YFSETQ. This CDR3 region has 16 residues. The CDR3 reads CASSLGGSGEAYGYTF. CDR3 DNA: TGCGCCAGCAGCTTGGGAGGTTCAGGGGAGGCATATGGCTACACCTTC.

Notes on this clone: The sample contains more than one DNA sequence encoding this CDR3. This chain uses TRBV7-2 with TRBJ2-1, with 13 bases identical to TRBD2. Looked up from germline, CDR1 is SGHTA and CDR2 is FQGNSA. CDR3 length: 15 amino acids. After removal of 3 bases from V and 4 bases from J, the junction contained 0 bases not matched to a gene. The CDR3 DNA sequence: TGTGCCAGCAGCTTGACTAGCGGGAGGTACAATGAGCAGTTCTTC. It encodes CASSLTSGRYNEQFF.

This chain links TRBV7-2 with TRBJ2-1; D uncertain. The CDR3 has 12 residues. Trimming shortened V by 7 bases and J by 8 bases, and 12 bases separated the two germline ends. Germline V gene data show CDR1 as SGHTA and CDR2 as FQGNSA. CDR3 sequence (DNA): TGTGCCAGCACCTCTCCGCCCGATGAGCAGTTCTTC. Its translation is CASTSPPDEQFF.

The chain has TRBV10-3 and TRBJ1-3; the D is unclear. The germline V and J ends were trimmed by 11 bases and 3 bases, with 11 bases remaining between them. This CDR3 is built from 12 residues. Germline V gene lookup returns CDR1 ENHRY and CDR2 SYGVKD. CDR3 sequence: CAHGSDGNTIYF. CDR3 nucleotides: TGTGCCCACGGGAGTGATGGAAACACCATATATTTT.